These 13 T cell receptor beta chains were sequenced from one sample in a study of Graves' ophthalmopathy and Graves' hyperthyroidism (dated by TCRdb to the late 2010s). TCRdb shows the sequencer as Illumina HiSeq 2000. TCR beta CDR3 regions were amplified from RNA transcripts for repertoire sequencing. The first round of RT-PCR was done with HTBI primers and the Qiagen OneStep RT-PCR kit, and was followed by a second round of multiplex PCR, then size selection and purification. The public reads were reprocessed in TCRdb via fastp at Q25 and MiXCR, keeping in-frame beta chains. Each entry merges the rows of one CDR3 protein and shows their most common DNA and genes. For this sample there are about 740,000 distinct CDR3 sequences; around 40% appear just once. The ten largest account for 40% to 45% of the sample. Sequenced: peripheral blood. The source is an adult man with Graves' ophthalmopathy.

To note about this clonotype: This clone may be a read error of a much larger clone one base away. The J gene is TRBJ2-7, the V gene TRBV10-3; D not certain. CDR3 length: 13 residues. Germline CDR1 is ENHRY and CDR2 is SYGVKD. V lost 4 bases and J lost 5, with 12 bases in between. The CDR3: CAISGRQPDEQYF. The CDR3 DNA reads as TGTGCCATCAGTGGCAGGCAACCGGACGAGCAGTACTTC.

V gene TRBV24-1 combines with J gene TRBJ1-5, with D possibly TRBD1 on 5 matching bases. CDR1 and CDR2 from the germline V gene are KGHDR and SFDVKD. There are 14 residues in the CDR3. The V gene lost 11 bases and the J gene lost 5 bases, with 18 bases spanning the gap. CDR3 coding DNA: TGTGCCAGCAGATTTGAGCAGGGAGATCAGCCCCAGCATTTT. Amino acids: CASRFEQGDQPQHF.

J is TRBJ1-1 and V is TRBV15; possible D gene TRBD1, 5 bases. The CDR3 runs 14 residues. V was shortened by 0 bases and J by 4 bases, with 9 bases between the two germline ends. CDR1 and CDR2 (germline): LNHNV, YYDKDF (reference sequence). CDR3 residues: CATSRDSRGTEAFF. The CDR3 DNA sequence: TGTGCCACCAGCAGAGATAGTAGGGGCACTGAAGCTTTCTTT.

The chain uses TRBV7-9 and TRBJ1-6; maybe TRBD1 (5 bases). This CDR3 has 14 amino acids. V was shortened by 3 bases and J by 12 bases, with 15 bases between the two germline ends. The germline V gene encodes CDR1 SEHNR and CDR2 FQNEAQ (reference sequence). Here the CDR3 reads CASSLGQMVLPLHF. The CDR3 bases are TGTGCCAGCAGCTTGGGGCAGATGGTATTACCCCTCCACTTT.

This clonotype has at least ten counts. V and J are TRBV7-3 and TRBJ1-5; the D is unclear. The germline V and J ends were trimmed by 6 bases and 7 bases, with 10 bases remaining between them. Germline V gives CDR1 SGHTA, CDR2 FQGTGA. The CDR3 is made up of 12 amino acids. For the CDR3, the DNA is TGTGCCAGCAGACCAATAGAGCAGCCCCAGCATTTT. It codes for CASRPIEQPQHF.

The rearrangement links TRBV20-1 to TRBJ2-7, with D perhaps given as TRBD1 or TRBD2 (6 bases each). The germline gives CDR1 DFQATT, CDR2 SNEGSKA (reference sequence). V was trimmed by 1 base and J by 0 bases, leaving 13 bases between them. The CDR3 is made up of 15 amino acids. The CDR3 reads CSARGRGAFSYEQYF. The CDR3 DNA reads TGCAGTGCTAGAGGGAGGGGGGCCTTCTCCTACGAGCAGTACTTC.

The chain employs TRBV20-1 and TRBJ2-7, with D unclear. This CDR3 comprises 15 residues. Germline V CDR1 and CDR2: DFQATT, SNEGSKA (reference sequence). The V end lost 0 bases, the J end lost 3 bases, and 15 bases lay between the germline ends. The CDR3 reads CSARDQDRRIYEQYF. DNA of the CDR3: TGCAGTGCTAGAGATCAAGACCGGCGGATCTACGAGCAGTACTTC.

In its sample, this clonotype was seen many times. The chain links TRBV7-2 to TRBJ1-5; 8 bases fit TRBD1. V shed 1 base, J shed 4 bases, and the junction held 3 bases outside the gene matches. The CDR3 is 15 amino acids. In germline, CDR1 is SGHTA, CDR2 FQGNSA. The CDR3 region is CASSLEGQGNQPQHF. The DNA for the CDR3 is TGTGCCAGCAGCTTAGAAGGACAGGGTAATCAGCCCCAGCATTTT.

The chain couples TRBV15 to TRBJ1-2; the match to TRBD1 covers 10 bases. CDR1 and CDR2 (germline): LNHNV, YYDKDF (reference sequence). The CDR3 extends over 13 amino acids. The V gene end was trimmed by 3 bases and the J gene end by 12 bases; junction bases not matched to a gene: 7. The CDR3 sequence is CATSSDRGHGNTF. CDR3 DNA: TGTGCCACCAGCAGCGACAGGGGGCATGGAAACACCTTC.

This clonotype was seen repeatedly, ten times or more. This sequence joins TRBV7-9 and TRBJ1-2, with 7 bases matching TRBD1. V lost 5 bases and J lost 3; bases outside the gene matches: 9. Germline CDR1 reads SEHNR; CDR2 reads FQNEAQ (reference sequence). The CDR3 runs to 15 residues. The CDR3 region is CASSNDRATYYGYTF. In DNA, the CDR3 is TGTGCCAGCAGCAACGACAGGGCGACATACTATGGCTACACCTTC.

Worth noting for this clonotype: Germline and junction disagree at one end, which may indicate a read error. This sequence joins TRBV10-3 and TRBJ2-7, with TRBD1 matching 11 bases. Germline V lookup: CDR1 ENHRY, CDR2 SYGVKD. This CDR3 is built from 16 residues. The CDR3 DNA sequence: TGTGCCAGCAGTGATAGGACAGGGGGCGCTTACTACGAGCAGTACTTC. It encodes CASSDRTGGAYYEQYF.

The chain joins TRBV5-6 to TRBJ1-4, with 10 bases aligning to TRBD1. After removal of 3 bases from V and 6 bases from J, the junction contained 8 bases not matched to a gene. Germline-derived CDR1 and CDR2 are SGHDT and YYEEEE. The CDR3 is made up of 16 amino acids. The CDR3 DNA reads TGTGCCAGCAGCTACGAAACCGGGACAGGGGATGAAAAACTGTTTTTT. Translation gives CASSYETGTGDEKLFF.

CDR3 protein: CATSRDARYGYTEAFF. For the CDR3, the DNA is TGTGCCACCAGCAGAGATGCCCGATATGGCTACACTGAAGCTTTCTTT. This chain links TRBV15 with TRBJ1-1; D is uncertain. The CDR3 is made up of 16 amino acids. The V end was cut by 0 bases, the J end by 3 bases, with 14 bases between. Germline V CDR1 and CDR2: LNHNV, YYDKDF (reference sequence).